This TCR beta chain was retrieved from a study of cytomegalovirus exposure and HLA in healthy donors. Study background: Unique TCRs from HLA-typed donors, 65 million to 85 million of them, were held in an early data release.

CDR1 and CDR2 from the germline V gene are DFQATT and SNEGSKA (reference sequence). CDR3 length equals 11 residues. Trimming took 5 bases from V and 5 from J, leaving 6 bases between them. Notes on the study in general: Reported findings show TCR beta sequences accurately forecast HLA-A and HLA-B alleles in most subjects. Analysis was performed later, and it showed HLA-associated TCR beta chains to be more clonally expanded than equally common others.

Concerning this clone: What it binds is unknown.

13 Jbeta primers and 60 Vbeta primers were used for the PCR. TCRdb's copy holds only in-frame clones and misses some; the assay was immunoSEQ multiplex PCR. This sample yields around 90,000 clones, of which just under 80% are seen a single time; about 7.3% belongs to the top ten. The receptor was derived from a man under 40 in good health and CMV-seronegative. The sequenced material came from PBMCs. J is TRBJ2-2 and V is TRBV20-1; D ambiguous. The CDR3 reads CSAGRTGELFF. The CDR3 DNA sequence: TGCAGTGCTGGCCGAACCGGGGAGCTGTTTTTT.